This TCR beta chain was sequenced for a study of shared clonotypes between healthy human individuals (dated by TCRdb to 2018 to 2021). As for the study more broadly: The cohort comprised a couple of women and a few men aged 18 to 49 years. For each donor, three plates each were used for CD4 naive and CD4 memory, two plates were used for CD8 naive, and one plate was used for CD8 memory. The study deeply sequenced blood TCR repertoires of five healthy adults to estimate repertoire size and the extent of clonotype sharing between individuals. Libraries were prepared and TCR repertoires were sequenced by different laboratories using diverse techniques, in order to increase sequencing depth and limit assay-specific biases. Leukapheresis yielded between about 0.94 and 8.9 billion PBMCs per donor.

TCR CDR3 regions were amplified from genomic DNA by multiplex PCR using the deep immunoSEQ assay. Genomic DNA extracted from each cell subset was distributed evenly over all wells of several immunoSEQ 96-well plates, and each plate served as one replicate. For sorted subsets, roughly 190 ng of genomic DNA, equivalent to 25,000 to 35,000 T cell genomes, went into each replicate PCR. The purified libraries were quantified using a Qubit 3.0 fluorometer, sized with a Bioanalyzer 2100, and then quantified again using the KAPA Library Quantification kit. A separate single-read 150-cycle Illumina NextSeq 550 flow cell was used to sequence each immunoSEQ 96-well plate. Under the source paper's analysis protocol: Because only junctional sequences without quality scores were contained in the immunoSEQ output, filtering matching that applied to full-length reads could not be performed. To assign V/J genes and CDR3, sequences were annotated against IMGT germline references using PyIR, a Python wrapper for IgBLAST v1.9. Reads with weak V/J assignments (E-value above 1e-6), missing CDR3, stop codons, out-of-frame junctions, or ambiguous translated residues were removed. V3J clonotypes were defined as sequences sharing the same inferred V gene, J gene, and CDR3 amino acid sequence. Percentage overlap between repertoires was computed as shared unique clonotypes divided by the size of the smaller repertoire. Three approaches were used to assess repertoire richness: RTK rarefaction, the Chao1 estimator, and Recon v2.1 estimates of unobserved clonotypes. OLGA was used to compute generation probabilities for all TCRbeta clonotypes that the gDNA method yielded from a handful of donors. What TCRdb holds here is the immuneACCESS table cut down to in-frame rearrangements. Part of the clones is not present; checked against another copy, under half of the missing clones reflect an unresolved V gene, and the others are unexplained. D and trimming were read from the DNA, whereas the V and J calls and clone size are those reported in that table. This sample has roughly 2.5 million clones in its table, and over 85% of those were observed once. The ten most abundant clones make up about 0.13% of the sample.

The CDR3 covers 16 residues, taking in both the cysteine and the phenylalanine. Only the CDR3 DNA is retained, 48 bases long and in frame from the first base. V trim: 4 bases; J trim: 1 base; unmatched bases: 12. As encoded in the germline V gene (reference sequence), CDR1 is GTSNPN while CDR2 is SVGIG. General study outcomes and caveats: Sharing across a few donors was observed for approximately 5% of naive CD4, about 3.2% of naive CD8, around 2.5% of memory CD4, and roughly 0.4% of memory CD8 clonotypes. Compared with non-shared clonotypes, clonotypes shared by all four sorted-subset donors had higher generation probabilities. Rarefaction of sorted-subset datasets indicated incomplete sequencing despite the large sequencing depth. Because the study included a small number of donors, the genetic and exposure-history diversity represented was limited. Pairwise subsampling indicated that sequencing depth was expected to affect the degree of clonotype sharing among donors. Naive subsets generally had larger estimated clonotype richness than memory subsets. Sampling was restricted to blood, and TCR repertoires in tissue are likely to differ from TCR repertoires in blood.

As regards this clone: Its antigen has not been determined. The sample holds no much larger clone one base away, and base qualities are not on file.

The donors were healthy, HIV-negative adults with no recently reported acute infections or vaccinations. Every donor was a Caucasian adult residing in Nashville, Tennessee, USA. Magnetic negative selection was used to enrich CD4+ T cells, after which naive cells were positively selected on CD45RA and the negative fraction became the memory subset. Blood was collected by leukapheresis, and PBMCs were isolated by Ficoll-Histopaque density gradient centrifugation and then cryopreserved in liquid nitrogen vapor phase. Analytical flow cytometry was used to check the purity and quantity of each magnetically sorted T cell population. Each sorted fraction had its genomic DNA isolated and then quantified by UV absorbance on a Nanodrop 2000c.

The sample consisted of naive CD4+ T cells sorted from blood. The cell subset or site label, as the study defines it: CD45RA+ positively selected. The V gene is TRBV30 and the J gene is TRBJ2-7; TRBD2 agrees with 8 junctional bases. The source of this sequence is a man between 18 and 29 years old in good health. Here the CDR3 is given as CAWIPGTRKGSYEQYF. The sequenced DNA is TGTGCCTGGATCCCCGGGACTAGAAAGGGATCCTACGAGCAGTACTTC.